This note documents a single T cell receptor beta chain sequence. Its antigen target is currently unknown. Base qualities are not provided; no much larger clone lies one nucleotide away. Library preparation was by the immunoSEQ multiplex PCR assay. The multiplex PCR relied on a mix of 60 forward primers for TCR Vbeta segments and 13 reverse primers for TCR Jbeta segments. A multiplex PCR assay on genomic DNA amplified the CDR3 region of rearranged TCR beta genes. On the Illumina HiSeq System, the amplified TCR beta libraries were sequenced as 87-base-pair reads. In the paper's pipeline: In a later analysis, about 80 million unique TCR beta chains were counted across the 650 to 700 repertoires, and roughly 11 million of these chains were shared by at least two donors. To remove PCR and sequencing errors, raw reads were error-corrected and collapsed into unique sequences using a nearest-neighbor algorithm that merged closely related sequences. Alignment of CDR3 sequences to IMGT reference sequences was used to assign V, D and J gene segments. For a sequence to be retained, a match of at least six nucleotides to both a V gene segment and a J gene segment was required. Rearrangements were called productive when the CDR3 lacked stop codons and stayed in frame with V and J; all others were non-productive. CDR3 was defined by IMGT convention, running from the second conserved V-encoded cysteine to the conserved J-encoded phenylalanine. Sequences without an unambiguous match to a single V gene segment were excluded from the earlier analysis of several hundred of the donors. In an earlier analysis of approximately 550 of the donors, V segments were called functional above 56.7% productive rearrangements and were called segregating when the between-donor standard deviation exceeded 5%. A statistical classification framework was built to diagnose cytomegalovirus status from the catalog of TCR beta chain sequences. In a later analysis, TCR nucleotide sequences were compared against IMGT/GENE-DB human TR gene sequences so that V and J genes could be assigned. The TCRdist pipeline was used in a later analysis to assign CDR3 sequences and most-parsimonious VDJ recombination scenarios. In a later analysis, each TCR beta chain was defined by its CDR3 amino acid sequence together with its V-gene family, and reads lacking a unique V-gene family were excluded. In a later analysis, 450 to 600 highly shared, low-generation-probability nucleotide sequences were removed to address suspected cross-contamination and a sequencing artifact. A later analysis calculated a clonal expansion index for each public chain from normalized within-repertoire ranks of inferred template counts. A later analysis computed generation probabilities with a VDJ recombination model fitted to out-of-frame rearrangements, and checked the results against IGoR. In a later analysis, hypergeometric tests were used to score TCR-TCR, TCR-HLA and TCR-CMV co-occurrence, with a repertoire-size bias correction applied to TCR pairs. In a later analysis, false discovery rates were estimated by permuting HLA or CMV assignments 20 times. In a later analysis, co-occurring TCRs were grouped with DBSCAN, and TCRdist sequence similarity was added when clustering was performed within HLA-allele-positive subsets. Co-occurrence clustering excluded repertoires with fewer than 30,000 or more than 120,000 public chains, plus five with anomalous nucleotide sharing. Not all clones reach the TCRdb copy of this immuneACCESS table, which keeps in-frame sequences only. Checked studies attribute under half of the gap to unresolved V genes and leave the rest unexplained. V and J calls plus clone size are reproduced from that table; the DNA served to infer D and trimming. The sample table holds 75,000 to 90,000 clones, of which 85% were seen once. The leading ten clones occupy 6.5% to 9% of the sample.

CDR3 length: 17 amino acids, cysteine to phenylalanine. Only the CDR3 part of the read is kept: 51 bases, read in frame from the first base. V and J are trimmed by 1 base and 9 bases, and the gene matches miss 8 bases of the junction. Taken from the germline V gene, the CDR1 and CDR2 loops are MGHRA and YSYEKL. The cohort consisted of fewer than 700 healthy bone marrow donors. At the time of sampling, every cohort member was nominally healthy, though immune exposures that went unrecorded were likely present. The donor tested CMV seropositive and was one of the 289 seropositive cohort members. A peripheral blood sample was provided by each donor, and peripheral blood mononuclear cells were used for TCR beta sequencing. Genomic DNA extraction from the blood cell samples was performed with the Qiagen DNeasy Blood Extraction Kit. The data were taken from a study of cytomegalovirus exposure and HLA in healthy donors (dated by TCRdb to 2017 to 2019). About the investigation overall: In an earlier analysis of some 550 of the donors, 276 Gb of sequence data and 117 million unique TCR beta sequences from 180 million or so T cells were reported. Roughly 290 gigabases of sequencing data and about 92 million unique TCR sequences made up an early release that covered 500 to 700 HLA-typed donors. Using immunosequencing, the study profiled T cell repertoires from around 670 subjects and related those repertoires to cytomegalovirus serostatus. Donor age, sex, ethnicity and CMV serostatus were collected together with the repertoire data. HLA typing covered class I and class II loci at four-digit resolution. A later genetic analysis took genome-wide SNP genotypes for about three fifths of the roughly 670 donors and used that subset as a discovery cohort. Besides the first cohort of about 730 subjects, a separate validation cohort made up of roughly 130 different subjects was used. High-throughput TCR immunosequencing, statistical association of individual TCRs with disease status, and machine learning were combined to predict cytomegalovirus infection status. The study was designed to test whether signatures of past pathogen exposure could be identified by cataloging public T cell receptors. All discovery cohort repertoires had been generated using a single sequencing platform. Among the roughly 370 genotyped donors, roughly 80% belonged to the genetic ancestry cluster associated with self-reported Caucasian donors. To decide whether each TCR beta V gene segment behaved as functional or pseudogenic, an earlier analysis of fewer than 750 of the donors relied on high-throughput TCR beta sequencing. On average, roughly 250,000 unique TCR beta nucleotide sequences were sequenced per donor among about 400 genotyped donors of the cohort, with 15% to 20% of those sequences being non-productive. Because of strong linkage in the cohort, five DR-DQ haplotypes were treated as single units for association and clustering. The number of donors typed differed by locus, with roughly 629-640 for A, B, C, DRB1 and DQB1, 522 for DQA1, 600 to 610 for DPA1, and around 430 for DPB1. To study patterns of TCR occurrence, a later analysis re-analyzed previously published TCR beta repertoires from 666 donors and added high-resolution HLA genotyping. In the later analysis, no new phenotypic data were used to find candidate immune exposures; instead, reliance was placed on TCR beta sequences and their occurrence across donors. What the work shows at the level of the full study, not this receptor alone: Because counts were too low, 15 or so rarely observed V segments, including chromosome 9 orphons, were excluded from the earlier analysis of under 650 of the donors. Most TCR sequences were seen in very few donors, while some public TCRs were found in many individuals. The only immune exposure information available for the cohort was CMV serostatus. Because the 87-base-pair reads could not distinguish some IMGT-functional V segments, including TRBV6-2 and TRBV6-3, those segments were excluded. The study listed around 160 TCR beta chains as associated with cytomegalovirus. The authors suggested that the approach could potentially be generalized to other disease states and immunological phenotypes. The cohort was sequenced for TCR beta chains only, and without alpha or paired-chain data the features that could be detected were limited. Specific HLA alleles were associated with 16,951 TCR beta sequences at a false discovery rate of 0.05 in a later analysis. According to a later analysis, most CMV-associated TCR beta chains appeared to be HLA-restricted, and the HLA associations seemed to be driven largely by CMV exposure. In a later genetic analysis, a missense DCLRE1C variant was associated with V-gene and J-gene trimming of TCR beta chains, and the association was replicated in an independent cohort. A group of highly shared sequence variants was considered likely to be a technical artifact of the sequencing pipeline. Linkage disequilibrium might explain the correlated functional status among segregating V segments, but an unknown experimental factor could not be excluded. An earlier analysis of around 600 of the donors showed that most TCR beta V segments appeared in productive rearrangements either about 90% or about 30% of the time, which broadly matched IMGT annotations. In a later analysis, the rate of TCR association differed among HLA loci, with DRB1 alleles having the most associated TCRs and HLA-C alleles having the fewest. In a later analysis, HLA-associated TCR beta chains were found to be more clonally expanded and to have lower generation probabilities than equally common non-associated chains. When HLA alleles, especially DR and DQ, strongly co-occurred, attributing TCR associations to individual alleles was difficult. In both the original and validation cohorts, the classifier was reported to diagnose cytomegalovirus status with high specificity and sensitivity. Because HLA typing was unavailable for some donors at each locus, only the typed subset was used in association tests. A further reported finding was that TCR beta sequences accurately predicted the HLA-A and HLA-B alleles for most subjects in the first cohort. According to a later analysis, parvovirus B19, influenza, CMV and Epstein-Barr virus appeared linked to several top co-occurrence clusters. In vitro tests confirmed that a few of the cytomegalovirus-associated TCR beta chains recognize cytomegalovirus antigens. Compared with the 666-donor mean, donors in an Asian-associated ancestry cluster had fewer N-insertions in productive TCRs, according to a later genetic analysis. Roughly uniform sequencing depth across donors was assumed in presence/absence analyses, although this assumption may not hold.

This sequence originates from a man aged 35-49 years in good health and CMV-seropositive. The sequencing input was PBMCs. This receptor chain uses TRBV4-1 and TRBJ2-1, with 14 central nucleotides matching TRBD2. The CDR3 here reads CASSQAVGTSGRGEQFF. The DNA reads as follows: TGCGCCAGCAGCCAAGCTGTAGGGACTAGCGGGAGAGGTGAGCAGTTCTTC.